This T cell receptor beta chain was sequenced in a study of T cells in Graves' hyperthyroidism and ophthalmopathy. To note about this clonotype: Antigen specificity is unknown.

Absent ophthalmopathy progression within 18 months defined stable Graves' hyperthyroidism. PBMCs came from over 8.5 ml fresh peripheral blood. The study, taken as a whole, reports: Ophthalmopathy got predicted by the model a median approximately 6.3 months before its onset.

The source material, RNA transcripts, was used to amplify TCR beta CDR3 regions. First-round RT-PCR targeting the TCR CDR3 was performed with the HTBI primer set. MiXCR, run by TCRdb on the multiplex PCR reads, gives a single entry per CDR3 protein. The table includes over 700,000 distinct CDR3 sequences, just over 35% detected once. There are 15 residues in the CDR3. V shed 8 bases and J shed 4 bases, with 18 bases lying between them. Germline loops: CDR1 MNHNS, CDR2 SASEGT. V usage is TRBV6-1 and J usage is TRBJ1-5, with D possibly TRBD1 on 5 matching bases. Sequencing input: blood. This clonotype originated in a woman in her thirties or forties with Graves' hyperthyroidism. The CDR3 spells CASLRDPFGNQPQHF. Here the CDR3 DNA reads TGTGCCAGCCTCCGGGACCCTTTTGGGAATCAGCCCCAGCATTTT.